A single sample gave rise to the 16 T cell receptor beta chains below, sequenced in a study of regulatory T cells in long-lasting Graves disease. According to the study, TCR beta libraries were built with iRepertoire HTBI primers and CDR3-region Arm-PCR. TCRdb used MiXCR to reprocess the multiplex PCR reads, holding one entry per CDR3 protein. The sample includes hundreds of thousands of distinct CDR3 sequences, 22% of them seen just once. Specified time point: persistent/refractory GD, antithyroid drugs over 5 years with positive TRAb. The TCR library was made from RNA that had been extracted from PBMCs in TRIzol. Sequences were derived from peripheral blood mononuclear cells (PBMCs), sampled when the disease was refractory, from a patient treated with antithyroid drugs. These receptor sequences come from a female donor with Graves disease.

The chain has TRBV5-5 and TRBJ2-7, with TRBD2 identical over 11 bases. With V trimmed by 0 bases and J by 0 bases, 8 bases remained unmatched. Looked up from germline, CDR1 is SGHKS and CDR2 is YYEKEE (reference sequence). CDR3 length equals 18 residues. The CDR3 nucleotides read TGTGCCAGCAGCTTGGGCCTCCAACTAGCGGGGGCCTCCTACGAGCAGTACTTC. Protein product: CASSLGLQLAGASYEQYF.

The rearrangement uses TRBV5-1 and TRBJ2-7; D may be TRBD1 (6 bases). V shed 0 bases and J shed 5 bases, with 12 bases lying between them. The germline V gene encodes CDR1 SGHRS and CDR2 YFSETQ. There are 14 residues in the CDR3. CDR3 DNA: TGCGCCAGCAGCTTGGCGGACAGCTGGAACGAGCAGTACTTC. Amino acids: CASSLADSWNEQYF.

The chain combines TRBV6-5 with TRBJ2-7; no firm D call. Trimming left V 0 bases short and J 4 bases short, with 10 bases between. The CDR3 loop spans 14 amino acids. Looked up from germline, CDR1 is MNHEY and CDR2 is SVGAGI. For the CDR3, the DNA is TGTGCCAGCAGTTACTCGGTCCTGGGGTACGAGCAGTACTTC. It codes for CASSYSVLGYEQYF.

This clonotype appeared a few times. This sequence joins TRBV5-1 and TRBJ2-7; D unclear. Germline V gives CDR1 SGHRS, CDR2 YFSETQ. The CDR3 runs 12 residues. The V and J ends lost 2 bases and 6 bases respectively, with 9 bases between them. This chain's CDR3 is CASSFLFGEQYF. For the CDR3, the DNA is TGCGCCAGCAGCTTTTTGTTCGGCGAGCAGTACTTC.

This clonotype was seen more than once but under ten times. The chain carries TRBV11-2 and TRBJ2-7; the D gene could be TRBD1 or TRBD2 (7 bases each). V lost 0 bases to trimming and J lost 5 bases, with 17 bases between them. Germline V gene data show CDR1 as SGHAT and CDR2 as FQNNGV. The CDR3 has 16 residues. The DNA of the CDR3 is TGTGCCAGCAGCTTAGATCGCGACAGGGAGGGGGACGAGCAGTACTTC. Its translation is CASSLDRDREGDEQYF. Looking up the rest from reference TRBV11-2 and TRBJ2-7 gives the full variable domain: EAGVAQSPRYKIIEKRQSVAFWCNPISGHATLYWYQQILGQGPKLLIQFQNNGVVDDSQLPKDRFSAERLKGVDSTLKIQPAKLEDSAVYLCASSLDRDREGDEQYFGPGTRLTVT.

This clonotype was seen repeatedly, ten times or more. CDR3 nucleotides: TGTGCCAGCAGTGATAGGCCCTCGCCTTGGATTGAAGCTTTCTTT. This translates into CASSDRPSPWIEAFF. This sequence joins TRBV6-2 or TRBV6-3 and TRBJ1-1; D is unclear. Germline V gene sequence: CDR1 MNHEY, CDR2 SVGEGT. Between the trimmed V and J ends, which lost 5 bases and 7 bases, there was a span of 20 bases. This CDR3 has 15 residues.

The chain has TRBV29-1 and TRBJ1-5; D possibly corresponds to TRBD1 (5 bases). Germline loops: CDR1 SQVTM, CDR2 ANQGSEA. The CDR3 length is 13 residues. The germline V and J ends were trimmed by 4 bases and 6 bases, with 13 bases remaining between them. This CDR3 is CSVVGQGGQPQHF. CDR3 nucleotides: TGCAGCGTTGTCGGGCAGGGAGGTCAGCCCCAGCATTTT.

This clonotype was seen at least ten times. The chain has TRBV7-8 and TRBJ2-4; D is possibly TRBD1 (8 bases). Trimming cost V 0 bases and J 0 bases, with 18 bases left between them. Germline V gene data show CDR1 as SGHVS and CDR2 as FQNEAQ. There are 19 residues in the CDR3. DNA of the CDR3: TGTGCCAGCAGCTTAGCGCGGGAGACAGGGGTTTTAGCCAAAAACATTCAGTACTTC. Translating it yields CASSLARETGVLAKNIQYF.

The table lists this clonotype with a few counts. J is TRBJ1-1 and V is TRBV5-1; 9 bases agree with TRBD1. The CDR3 covers 16 residues. V gave up 2 bases and J gave up 4 bases; unmatched junction bases: 9. CDR1 SGHRS and CDR2 YFSETQ come from the germline V gene. CDR3 sequence (DNA): TGCGCCAGCAGCTTAAACAGGGGGCTTAGTGGCACTGAAGCTTTCTTT. Translation: CASSLNRGLSGTEAFF. The full variable domain, in which reference TRBV5-1 and TRBJ1-1 provide the parts outside the CDR3, is KAGVTQTPRYLIKTRGQQVTLSCSPISGHRSVSWYQQTPGQGLQFLFEYFSETQRNKGNFPGRFSGRQFSNSRSEMNVSTLELGDSALYLCASSLNRGLSGTEAFFGQGTRLTVV.

To note about this clonotype: This may be a read error: a much more frequent sequence differs by one nucleotide. The gene calls are TRBV19 and TRBJ1-1; D may be TRBD1 (5 bases). With 5 bases removed from V and 4 bases from J, the gap between germline ends came to 11 bases. This CDR3 spans 13 amino acids. Germline V gene data show CDR1 as LNHDA and CDR2 as SQIVND (reference sequence). CDR3 amino acids: CASSRQTFTEAFF. The CDR3 nucleotides read TGTGCCAGTAGTCGACAGACCTTCACTGAAGCTTTCTTT.

Remarks on this clonotype: A read error may explain this, as a much larger clone is one base away. The chain recombines TRBV29-1 with TRBJ1-1, with unresolved D. CDR1 is SQVTM, CDR2 ANQGSEA, per germline. The CDR3 totals 12 residues. The CDR3, as DNA: TGCAGCGTTTCCGATCATCCCACTGAAGCTCTCTTT. Translated: CSVSDHPTEALF.

The chain uses TRBV20-1 and TRBJ2-7; 11 bases are a match to TRBD2. Losses at the gene ends were 3 bases for V and 3 bases for J; bases not matched to a gene: 10. From germline, CDR1 is DFQATT and CDR2 SNEGSKA (reference sequence). The CDR3 spans 16 residues. Here the CDR3 reads CSARAGTSGDYYEQYF. The CDR3 bases are TGCAGTGCTAGGGCCGGGACTAGCGGTGATTACTACGAGCAGTACTTC.

This clonotype was detected many times. This chain joins TRBV28 and TRBJ1-1; D gene ambiguous. Germline CDR1 reads MDHEN; CDR2 reads SYDVKM. Deletions cut 1 base from V and 10 bases from J, with 13 bases between. CDR3 length: 13 amino acids. The DNA of the CDR3 is TGTGCCAGCAGTTTATTGGGAGGGTGGGGAGCTTTCTTT. Its protein product is CASSLLGGWGAFF.

This clonotype occurred many times. The genes are TRBV7-9 and TRBJ1-2, with D unresolved. This CDR3 region has 12 residues. Trimming shortened V by 5 bases and J by 4 bases, and 8 bases separated the two germline ends. Germline CDR1 and CDR2: SEHNR and FQNEAQ (reference sequence). Here the CDR3 reads CASSTEGYGYTF. The CDR3 nucleotides are TGTGCCAGCAGCACGGAGGGCTATGGCTACACCTTC.

The chain recombines TRBV5-4 with TRBJ2-5; 9 bases are a match to TRBD2. The DNA end favors TRBJ2-1, so the J call may be wrong. The length of the CDR3 is 15 residues. The V gene's germline CDR1 is SGHNT and CDR2 YYREEE (reference sequence). This CDR3 reads CASRSGSGGYNEQFF. CDR3 nucleotide sequence: TGTGCCAGCAGGTCGGGTAGCGGGGGTTACAATGAGCAGTTCTTC.

The chain couples TRBV29-1 to TRBJ2-3, with D unresolved. The ends were cut back, 1 base at V and 2 bases at J, with 7 bases in the middle. The germline V gene encodes CDR1 SQVTM and CDR2 ANQGSEA. The CDR3 has 13 amino acids. As DNA, the CDR3 is TGCAGCGTTGAAGGGGCCTCCACAGATACGCAGTATTTT. As protein: CSVEGASTDTQYF.